The 28 T cell receptor beta chains below come from one sample, sequenced in a study of blood T cell repertoires in COVID-19. Profiled with immunoSEQ multiplex PCR; TCRdb holds only in-frame clones, not every one. Of 150,000 to 170,000 clones listed, about 79% are singletons. Sequenced material: peripheral blood. The receptors originated from a woman aged 60 to 75 with acute or convalescent COVID-19.

This clone was seen a single time. This chain uses TRBV6-6 with TRBJ2-3; TRBD2 aligns across 8 bases. Germline V gene lookup returns CDR1 MNHNY and CDR2 SVGAGI (reference sequence). The CDR3 length is 14 residues. V shed 3 bases, J shed 3 bases, and the junction held 2 bases outside the gene matches. Written as DNA, the CDR3 is TGTGCCAGCAGTTATAGCGGGGCAACAGATACGCAGTATTTT. Translating gives CASSYSGATDTQYF.

V and J are TRBV6-1 and TRBJ1-5; no firm D call. The CDR3 length is 14 residues. Trimming shortened V by 6 bases and J by 7 bases, and 16 bases separated the two germline ends. Germline CDR1 reads MNHNS; CDR2 reads SASEGT. CDR3 sequence reads: CASRDPATGQPQHF. The CDR3, as DNA: TGTGCCAGCAGGGACCCGGCCACGGGACAGCCCCAGCATTTT.

The chain has TRBV14 and TRBJ1-2; 10 bases line up with TRBD1. Germline loops: CDR1 SGHDN, CDR2 FVKESK. This CDR3 has 15 amino acids. After removal of 1 base from V and 4 bases from J, the junction contained 3 bases not matched to a gene. This chain's CDR3 is CASSQGQGAIYGYTF. The CDR3 nucleotides read TGTGCCAGCAGCCAAGGACAGGGGGCCATCTATGGCTACACCTTC.

This chain uses TRBV21-1 with TRBJ2-1; the D call of TRBD2 is as the table states it, not checked on the DNA. TRBV21-1 is termed a pseudogene. The CDR3 extends over 16 amino acids. The CDR3: CASSKRERGIYNEQFF. The CDR3 DNA reads as TGTGCCAGCAGCAAACGGGAGCGGGGGATTTACAATGAGCAGTTCTTC.

This clone was seen only once. This chain uses TRBV5-6 with TRBJ1-2; D is unclear. There are 14 residues in the CDR3. The V end lost 4 bases, the J end lost 1 base, and 11 bases lay between the germline ends. Per germline, CDR1 SGHDT and CDR2 YYEEEE. Written as DNA, the CDR3 is TGTGCCAGCAGCCTGGGGAGCCTTAACTATGGCTACACCTTC. It is translated as CASSLGSLNYGYTF.

The V and J genes are TRBV5-1 and TRBJ1-2; 7 nucleotides line up with TRBD1. The CDR3 sequence is 15 residues long. J lost 3 bases, V lost 2 bases, and 7 bases had no gene match. Germline values: CDR1 SGHRS, CDR2 YFSETQ. Written as DNA, the CDR3 is TGCGCCAGCAGCTTTGGGACAGCCGCGGACTATGGCTACACCTTC. Translated, it gives CASSFGTAADYGYTF.

The rearrangement links TRBV18 to TRBJ1-2, with TRBD1 matching over 9 bases. Trimming cost V 0 bases and J 7 bases; bases outside gene matches: 9. Per the germline V gene, CDR1 is KGHSH and CDR2 is LQKENI. This CDR3 spans 16 amino acids. CDR3 sequence reads: CASSPPNGQGFRGYTF. The CDR3 DNA reads TGTGCCAGCTCACCACCCAACGGACAGGGGTTTCGTGGCTACACCTTC.

The chain employs TRBV6-5 and TRBJ2-5; tentatively, D is TRBD2 (5 bases). V was cut by 2 bases and J by 2 bases, with 9 bases left in between. The CDR3 length is 14 residues. Germline V gene sequence: CDR1 MNHEY, CDR2 SVGAGI. DNA for the CDR3: TGTGCCAGCAGTTACACAACGGGGCAAGAGACCCAGTACTTC. Translation gives CASSYTTGQETQYF.

The genes are TRBV19 and TRBJ1-2; 8 nucleotides align to TRBD1. Germline CDR1 LNHDA, CDR2 SQIVND (reference sequence). J lost 0 bases, V lost 9 bases, and 9 bases had no gene match. The CDR3 covers 15 residues. CDR3 nucleotide sequence: TGTGCCAGCTTAAAACAGGGGGTAGCTAACTATGGCTACACCTTC. Residues: CASLKQGVANYGYTF.

V and J are TRBV5-1 and TRBJ1-3; unclear D gene. Deletions cut 1 base from V and 4 bases from J, with 9 bases between. CDR1 is SGHRS and CDR2 is YFSETQ in the germline V gene. The CDR3 loop spans 14 amino acids. This CDR3 reads CASSLSTRGNTIYF. In DNA form, the CDR3 reads TGCGCCAGCAGCTTGTCGACGCGGGGAAACACCATATATTTT.

The chain employs TRBV2 and TRBJ2-4, with D maybe TRBD2 (5 bases). With 7 bases removed from V and 1 base from J, the gap between germline ends came to 14 bases. Germline V gives CDR1 SNHLY, CDR2 FYNNEI. The CDR3 loop spans 15 amino acids. CDR3 sequence: CASTGRGNAKNIQYF. The CDR3 bases are TGTGCCAGCACGGGGAGAGGGAACGCCAAAAACATTCAGTACTTC.

This clone was counted a single time. J is TRBJ2-7 and V is TRBV5-1; maybe TRBD2 (5 bases). The germline V gene encodes CDR1 SGHRS and CDR2 YFSETQ. The V and J ends lost 2 bases and 3 bases respectively, with 18 bases between them. This CDR3 comprises 16 residues. In DNA form, the CDR3 reads TGCGCCAGCAGCTTCGACGGGGTAAAGAATATCTACGAGCAGTACTTC. Translation gives CASSFDGVKNIYEQYF. Full variable domain (remainder filled in from reference TRBV5-1 and TRBJ2-7): KAGVTQTPRYLIKTRGQQVTLSCSPISGHRSVSWYQQTPGQGLQFLFEYFSETQRNKGNFPGRFSGRQFSNSRSEMNVSTLELGDSALYLCASSFDGVKNIYEQYFGPGTRLTVT.

The chain joins TRBV4-1 to TRBJ2-3; 7 nucleotides agree with TRBD2. CDR1 MGHRA and CDR2 YSYEKL come from the germline V gene. The trim removed 0 bases at V and 6 bases at J, leaving 9 bases unmatched. This CDR3 is 16 amino acids long. CDR3 protein: CASSQDGPSGRDTQYF. The CDR3 region has the DNA TGCGCCAGCAGCCAAGATGGGCCTAGCGGTAGGGATACGCAGTATTTT.

The chain is built from TRBV3-1 (or the pseudogene TRBV3-2) and TRBJ1-4; 9 bases map to TRBD1. The CDR3 contains 17 residues. V lost 4 bases and J lost 7; bases outside the gene matches: 13. CDR1 LGHDT and CDR2 YNNKEL come from the germline V gene (reference sequence). CDR3 coding DNA: TGTGCCAGCAGCCCCGGTTATGGGACAGGGAGGGGTGAAAAACTGTTTTTT. It codes for CASSPGYGTGRGEKLFF.

The chain uses TRBV10-2 and TRBJ2-2, with TRBD1 matching over 8 bases. Germline CDR1 WSHSY, CDR2 SAAADI. CDR3 length: 15 amino acids. Trimming at V came to 7 bases and at J to 7 bases, leaving 11 bases not matched to a gene. The CDR3 sequence is CASKGSAGGNGELFF. CDR3 nucleotides: TGCGCCAGCAAGGGGTCGGCAGGGGGCAACGGGGAGCTGTTTTTT.

The chain couples TRBV30 to TRBJ2-3, with a possible D match to TRBD2 (6 bases). V lost 3 bases and J 4 bases, leaving 20 bases between the germline ends. From germline, CDR1 is GTSNPN and CDR2 SVGIG (reference sequence). The CDR3 is 16 amino acids. In DNA form, the CDR3 reads TGTGCCTGGAGCCCGAGGGGACTCCCTCGGGCAGATACGCAGTATTTT. This translates into CAWSPRGLPRADTQYF.

Of note for this clone: This same CDR3 is encoded by further DNA sequences in the sample. J is TRBJ1-5 and V is TRBV18; no definite D call. The V end was cut by 3 bases, the J end by 5 bases, with 8 bases between. This CDR3 comprises 13 residues. CDR1 and CDR2 from the germline V gene are KGHSH and LQKENI. The CDR3 coding sequence is TGTGCCAGCTCACCCGGCCGGGATCAGCCCCAGCATTTT. This encodes CASSPGRDQPQHF.

Only one count was recorded for this clone. The rearrangement links TRBV2 to TRBJ1-5; TRBD1 aligns across 8 bases. V was clipped by 2 bases and J by 5 bases; unmatched bases: 11. Germline loops: CDR1 SNHLY, CDR2 FYNNEI. The CDR3 length is 17 residues. DNA for the CDR3: TGTGCCAGCAGTGAATTCGGCGACAGGGGACGGGATCAGCCCCAGCATTTT. Its protein is CASSEFGDRGRDQPQHF.

This sequence joins TRBV18 and TRBJ2-5, with TRBD2 as a possible D gene (5 bases). Germline V lookup: CDR1 KGHSH, CDR2 LQKENI. V lost 0 bases, J lost 0 bases, and 8 bases lay in between. The CDR3 totals 15 residues. CDR3 in DNA: TGTGCCAGCTCACCACCGTCGGGGTACCAAGAGACCCAGTACTTC. This codes for CASSPPSGYQETQYF. Full variable domain (rest looked up from reference TRBV18 and TRBJ2-5): NAGVMQNPRHLVRRRGQEARLRCSPMKGHSHVYWYRQLPEEGLKFMVYLQKENIIDESGMPKERFSAEFPKEGPSILRIQQVVRGDSAAYFCASSPPSGYQETQYFGPGTRLLVL.

The rearrangement links TRBV11-3 to TRBJ2-1, with D possibly being TRBD2 (6 bases). Trimming pared 0 bases from V and 4 bases from J, leaving 13 bases between. The CDR3 runs to 16 residues. Per germline, CDR1 SGHNT and CDR2 YENEEA. The CDR3 region has the DNA TGTGCCAGCAGCTTAGAAGACGGGAGTCCTTACAATGAGCAGTTCTTC. It specifies CASSLEDGSPYNEQFF.

CDR3 coding DNA: TGTGCCAGCAGTTCCCCCGGGACAGGGGAGGATGGCTACACCTTC. Encoded protein: CASSSPGTGEDGYTF. The J gene is TRBJ1-2, the V gene TRBV6-5; 10 bases map to TRBD1. V lost 4 bases to trimming and J lost 6 bases; unmatched junction nucleotides: 8. Germline assignment: CDR1 MNHEY and CDR2 SVGAGI. The CDR3 length is 15 residues.

This chain uses TRBV6-5 with TRBJ1-2; D possibly corresponds to TRBD1 (6 bases). The germline CDR1 and CDR2 sequences are MNHEY and SVGAGI. There are 13 residues in the CDR3. V lost 7 bases and J 1 base, leaving 10 bases between the germline ends. In DNA, the CDR3 is TGTGCCAGCACCATAGGGGGTAACTATGGCTACACCTTC. Residues: CASTIGGNYGYTF.

This clone was counted between two and nine times. The rearrangement uses TRBV7-3 and TRBJ1-4; the match to TRBD1 covers 9 bases. V dropped 6 bases and J dropped 5; count of bases not matched to a gene: 7. Germline CDR1 SGHTA, CDR2 FQGTGA. This CDR3 spans 15 amino acids. The DNA for the CDR3 is TGTGCCAGCAGTCGAGGACAGGGGAAGAATGAAAAACTGTTTTTT. This gives the protein CASSRGQGKNEKLFF.

The chain uses TRBV25-1 and TRBJ1-2; 12 nucleotides match TRBD1. Trimming took 3 bases from V and 4 from J; bases not matched to a gene: 6. CDR3 length equals 16 residues. Germline V gene lookup returns CDR1 MGHDK and CDR2 SYGVNS. The CDR3 spells CASSDVGTGGVYGYTF. The CDR3 DNA sequence: TGTGCCAGCAGTGATGTCGGGACAGGGGGCGTCTATGGCTACACCTTC.

The chain couples TRBV11-3 to TRBJ2-2, with TRBD2 matching over 13 bases. Per the germline V gene, CDR1 is SGHNT and CDR2 is YENEEA. This CDR3 spans 18 amino acids. V trimming: 5 bases; J trimming: 0 bases; junction bases outside the gene matches: 6. The CDR3, as DNA: TGTGCCAGCAGCCCCTCCGGACTAGCGGGGGCGAACACCGGGGAGCTGTTTTTT. Amino acids: CASSPSGLAGANTGELFF.

The chain has TRBV9 and TRBJ1-1, with D perhaps TRBD1 (5 bases). Trimming removed 1 base at V and 10 bases at J, with 14 bases between. Germline V gene sequence: CDR1 SGDLS, CDR2 YYNGEE. The CDR3 runs 13 residues. CDR3 DNA sequence: TGTGCCAGCAGCGTATCGGCGGCCGGGGGAGCTTTCTTT. Its translation is CASSVSAAGGAFF.

The V and J genes are TRBV4-1 and TRBJ2-5; 12 nucleotides align to TRBD2. The J segment lost 6 bases and the V segment lost 0 bases, leaving 8 bases of the junction unmatched. This CDR3 is 17 amino acids long. The germline gives CDR1 MGHRA, CDR2 YSYEKL. DNA for the CDR3: TGCGCCAGCAGCCAAGATATTGCTAGCGGGGGGGCGAAGACCCAGTACTTC. Translating gives CASSQDIASGGAKTQYF.

The chain joins TRBV6-6 to TRBJ1-4; 7 bases are a match to TRBD1. V lost 6 bases to trimming and J lost 1 base; unmatched junction nucleotides: 5. The CDR3 length is 15 residues. Germline V gives CDR1 MNHNY, CDR2 SVGAGI (reference sequence). For the CDR3, the DNA is TGTGCCAGCAGAGGGACAGATCGAACTAATGAAAAACTGTTTTTT. The encoded protein is CASRGTDRTNEKLFF.